The clone carrying this TCR beta chain was detected ten times or more. What it binds is unknown. CDR1 is MNHEY, CDR2 SVGAGI, per germline. Trimming cost V 6 bases and J 8 bases; bases outside gene matches: 9. This CDR3 contains 13 residues. This sample was included in a study of T-cell reconstitution after alpha-beta-depleted transplantation in children. Whole-study findings and limits: T-cell numbers and diversity one year post-transplant derived largely from freshly generated T cells.

A TCRbeta library incorporating unique molecular identifiers was prepared. TCRdb re-analysed the PCR reads in MiXCR, keeping a single row per CDR3 protein. This sample has 95,000 to 150,000 distinct CDR3 sequences, with approximately 22% found just once. The specimen was PBMCs, mostly from graft donor cells, collected 180 days after TCRalphabeta/CD19-depleted stem cell transplant. V and J are TRBV6-5 and TRBJ1-2, with 7 bases that match TRBD1. The receptor comes from a male patient aged 2-15 years who had a stem cell transplant for chronic granulomatous disease, so the T cells may come from the graft donor. CDR3 amino acids: CASRYDRAGGYTF. As DNA, the CDR3 is TGTGCCAGCAGATACGACAGGGCAGGGGGCTACACCTTC.